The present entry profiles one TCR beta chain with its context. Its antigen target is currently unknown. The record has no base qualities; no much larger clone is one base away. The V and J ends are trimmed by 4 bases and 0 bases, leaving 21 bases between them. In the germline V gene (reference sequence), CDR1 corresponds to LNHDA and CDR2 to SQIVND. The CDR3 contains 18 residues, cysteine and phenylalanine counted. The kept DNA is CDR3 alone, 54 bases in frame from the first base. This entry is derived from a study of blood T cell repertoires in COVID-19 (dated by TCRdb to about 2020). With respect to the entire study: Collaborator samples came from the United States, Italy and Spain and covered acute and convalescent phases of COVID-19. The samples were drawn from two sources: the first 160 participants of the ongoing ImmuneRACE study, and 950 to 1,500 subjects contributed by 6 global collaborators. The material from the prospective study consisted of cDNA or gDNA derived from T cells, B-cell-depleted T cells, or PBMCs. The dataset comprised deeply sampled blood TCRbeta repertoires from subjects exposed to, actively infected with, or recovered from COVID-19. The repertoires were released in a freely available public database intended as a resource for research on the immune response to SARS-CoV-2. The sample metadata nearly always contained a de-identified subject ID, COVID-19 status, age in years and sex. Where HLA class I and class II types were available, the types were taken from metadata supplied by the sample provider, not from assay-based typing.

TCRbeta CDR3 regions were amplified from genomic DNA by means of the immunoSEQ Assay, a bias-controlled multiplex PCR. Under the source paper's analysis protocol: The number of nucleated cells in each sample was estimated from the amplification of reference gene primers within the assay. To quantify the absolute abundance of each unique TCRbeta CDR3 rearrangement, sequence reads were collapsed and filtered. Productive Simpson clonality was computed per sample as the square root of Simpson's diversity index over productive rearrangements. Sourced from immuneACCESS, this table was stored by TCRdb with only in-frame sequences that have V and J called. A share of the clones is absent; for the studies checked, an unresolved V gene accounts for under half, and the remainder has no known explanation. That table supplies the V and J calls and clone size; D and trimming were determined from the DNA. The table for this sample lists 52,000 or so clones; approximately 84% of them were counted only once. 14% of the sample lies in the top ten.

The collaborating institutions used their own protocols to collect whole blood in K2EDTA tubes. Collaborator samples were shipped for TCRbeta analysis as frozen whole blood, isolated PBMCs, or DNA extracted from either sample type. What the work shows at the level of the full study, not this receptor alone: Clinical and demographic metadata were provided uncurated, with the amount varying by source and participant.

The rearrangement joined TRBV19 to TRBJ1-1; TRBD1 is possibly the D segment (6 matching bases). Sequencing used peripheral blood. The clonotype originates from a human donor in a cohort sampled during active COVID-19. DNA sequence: TGTGCCAGTAGTAGAAACAGGGTAGGGAGCGAGATGAACACTGAAGCTTTCTTT. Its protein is CASSRNRVGSEMNTEAFF.